What follows are 2 T cell receptor beta chains derived from one specimen sequenced in a study of Ad26.COV2.S vaccination and SARS-CoV-2 variants. Measured with immunoSEQ multiplex PCR; TCRdb has only the in-frame clones, and not every one. The sample lists 380,000 or so clones; around 89% were seen once. Treatment defined: 15 to 20 received Ad26.COV2.S at low or high dose, single or two shots; 5 received placebo; per-sample allocation not given. The study sampled participants on day 63 after the first vaccine or placebo injection. This material consisted of peripheral blood, taken in a trial of Ad26.COV2.S vaccine versus placebo. The receptor set was obtained from a person aged 18-60 years who received the Ad26.COV2.S COVID-19 vaccine or a placebo.

The V gene is TRBV24-1, the J gene TRBJ2-2, with D unresolved. Trimming left V 8 bases short and J 1 base short, with 4 bases between. The CDR3 extends over 12 amino acids. Germline CDR1 KGHDR, CDR2 SFDVKD. The CDR3 is CATNGNTGELFF. For the CDR3, the DNA is TGTGCCACCAATGGGAACACCGGGGAGCTGTTTTTT.

The chain couples TRBV29-1 to TRBJ1-1, with D uncertain. CDR1 and CDR2 (germline): SQVTM, ANQGSEA. This CDR3 contains 14 residues. Trimming took off 4 bases at V and 6 bases at J, with 18 bases between the two ends. The CDR3 loop reads CSVGRIGKGAEAFF. The CDR3 DNA reads as TGCAGCGTTGGACGGATAGGGAAAGGCGCTGAAGCTTTCTTT.